These 27 T cell receptor beta chains were all obtained from the same sample, sequenced in a study of low-dose radiotherapy and immunotherapy resistance in tumors. Primers targeting TRAV and TRBV primed first-strand cDNA, covering alpha and beta chains. For amplifying TCRs, the PCR ran for 15 to 20 cycles with Phusion, which was used together with a constant-region primer and the adapter on the V primers. TCRdb analysed the reads with MiXCR anew, one entry per CDR3 protein. Seen here are 55,000 to 65,000 distinct CDR3 sequences, 26% observed once, and the top ten hold roughly 6.5%. Time point in this sample: before trial treatment. The specimen comprised PBMCs, sampled before treatment. All receptors derive from a male donor with rectosigmoid adenocarcinoma.

In DNA, the CDR3 is TGTGCCAGAAGCTACGGATCGACCCCTACAGATACGCAGTATTTT. Translated: CARSYGSTPTDTQYF. V is TRBV5-3 and J is TRBJ2-3; no definite D call. Being an ORF, TRBV5-3 has a function that is uncertain. The CDR3 consists of 15 residues. Trimming stripped 3 bases from V and 3 bases from J, with 14 bases between.

This clonotype was counted at least ten times. The V gene is TRBV20-1, the J gene TRBJ2-2, with 10 bases fitting TRBD1. The CDR3 is made up of 14 amino acids. V dropped 5 bases and J dropped 4; count of bases not matched to a gene: 4. Germline V gene sequence: CDR1 DFQATT, CDR2 SNEGSKA (reference sequence). The CDR3, as DNA: TGCAGTGCTTTGACAGGGGGCTTCACCGGGGAGCTGTTTTTT. This translates into CSALTGGFTGELFF.

This chain links TRBV5-3 with TRBJ2-7, with D perhaps TRBD2 (5 bases). TRBV5-3 is an ORF; its function is uncertain. The V end was cut by 8 bases, the J end by 4 bases, with 22 bases between. The CDR3 loop spans 15 amino acids. In DNA, the CDR3 is TGTGCCAGCACCCCGAGGGTGGACGATTATTACGAGCAGTACTTC. This sequence encodes CASTPRVDDYYEQYF.

This clonotype was seen a few times. The rearrangement uses TRBV18 and TRBJ2-7, with 9 bases matching TRBD2. With 1 base clipped from V and 1 base from J, the junction kept 8 bases outside the gene matches. In germline, CDR1 is KGHSH, CDR2 LQKENI. The CDR3 loop spans 17 amino acids. This CDR3 reads CASSPLAAGGPSYEQYF. The DNA of the CDR3 is TGTGCCAGCTCACCACTAGCGGCGGGAGGGCCTTCCTACGAGCAGTACTTC. Variable domain in full (rest from reference TRBV18 and TRBJ2-7): NAGVMQNPRHLVRRRGQEARLRCSPMKGHSHVYWYRQLPEEGLKFMVYLQKENIIDESGMPKERFSAEFPKEGPSILRIQQVVRGDSAAYFCASSPLAAGGPSYEQYFGPGTRLTVT.

V gene TRBV9 combines with J gene TRBJ2-3; D gene unclear. Trimming removed 0 bases from V and 5 bases from J, with 13 bases in between. Germline CDR1 and CDR2: SGDLS and YYNGEE. The CDR3 sequence is 15 residues long. CDR3 sequence: CASSVAPRAGDTQYF. In nucleotides, the CDR3 is TGTGCCAGCAGCGTAGCGCCCCGGGCTGGAGATACGCAGTATTTT.

The V gene is TRBV11-2, the J gene TRBJ2-1; D unclear. The V gene lost 0 bases and the J gene lost 5 bases, with 8 bases spanning the gap. CDR3 length equals 14 residues. Per the germline V gene, CDR1 is SGHAT and CDR2 is FQNNGV. CDR3 sequence reads: CASSLDQANNEQFF. Here the CDR3 DNA reads TGTGCCAGCAGCTTAGATCAAGCTAACAATGAGCAGTTCTTC.

This clonotype was detected only a few times. A far larger clone is only one base removed, so a read error is likely. The V call is TRBV6-4, the J call TRBJ1-1; 7 nucleotides align to TRBD1. Germline trimming cut 6 bases from V and 1 base from J; bases unmatched to any gene: 2. There are 13 residues in the CDR3. Germline V gene sequence: CDR1 MRHNA, CDR2 SNTAGT. CDR3 sequence (DNA): TGTGCCAGCAGAAGGACAGGGAACACTGAAGCTTTCTTT. Amino acids: CASRRTGNTEAFF.

This clonotype was counted between two and nine times. J is TRBJ2-2 and V is TRBV6-2 or TRBV6-3; 12 bases line up with TRBD2. Germline CDR1 reads MNHEY; CDR2 reads SVGEGT. The CDR3 spans 17 residues. Germline trimming cut 7 bases from V and 6 bases from J; bases unmatched to any gene: 12. In DNA form, the CDR3 reads TGTGCCAGCACCAAATTACCTAGCGGGAGGGGCGCCGGGGAGCTGTTTTTT. As protein: CASTKLPSGRGAGELFF.

This clonotype was seen ten or more times. The rearrangement uses TRBV6-1 and TRBJ1-2, with TRBD1 identical over 9 bases. The CDR3 consists of 15 residues. Trimming at V came to 4 bases and at J to 2 bases, leaving 5 bases not matched to a gene. Germline V gene lookup returns CDR1 MNHNS and CDR2 SASEGT. The CDR3 coding sequence is TGTGCCAGCAGTGTGATGGGACAGGGAAACTATGGCTACACCTTC. Translating it yields CASSVMGQGNYGYTF.

As concerns this clonotype: A far larger clone is one base from this, pointing to a likely read error. V and J are TRBV5-8 and TRBJ2-5; D not certain. The CDR3 loop spans 15 amino acids. The germline V gene has CDR1 SGHTS and CDR2 YDEGEE. Deletions cut 3 bases from V and 2 bases from J, with 14 bases between. The DNA of the CDR3 is TGTGCCAGCAGCTCGCTGTCTGATTTACAAGAGACCCAGTACTTC. Translating gives CASSSLSDLQETQYF.

This clonotype was detected only a few times. Its ends do not fully match the called genes, so a read error is possible. The chain employs TRBV5-1 and TRBJ2-4, with D unclear. The CDR3 is made up of 16 amino acids. Germline values: CDR1 SGHRS, CDR2 YFSETQ. The CDR3 spells CASSLQRTLAKNIQYF. The CDR3, as DNA: TGTGCCAGCAGCTTACAGAGGACCCTAGCCAAAAACATTCAGTACTTC.

The chain is built from TRBV20-1 and TRBJ2-1; a weak D match, TRBD2 (6 bases). CDR1 and CDR2 (germline): DFQATT, SNEGSKA (reference sequence). The CDR3 length is 14 residues. Trimming cost V 2 bases and J 5 bases, with 13 bases left between them. Written as DNA, the CDR3 is TGCAGTGCTAGATTGCCAGGGAGGAACAATGAGCAGTTCTTC. It encodes CSARLPGRNNEQFF.

This clonotype was seen repeatedly, ten times or more. The chain recombines TRBV5-1 with TRBJ2-1, with 8 nucleotides matching TRBD2. This CDR3 has 15 residues. J lost 7 bases, V lost 4 bases, and 10 bases had no gene match. Germline V gene data show CDR1 as SGHRS and CDR2 as YFSETQ. The CDR3, as DNA: TGCGCCAGCAGCCCGCGGGGACTAGGGTTTAATGAGCAGTTCTTC. Translated: CASSPRGLGFNEQFF.

This clonotype was recorded only once. This sequence joins TRBV5-5 and TRBJ2-7; no reliable D call. CDR1 and CDR2 from the germline V gene are SGHKS and YYEKEE (reference sequence). CDR3 length: 16 amino acids. Trimming took off 5 bases at V and 5 bases at J, with 23 bases between the two ends. CDR3 region: CASSRRIGLDPHEQYF. The CDR3 nucleotides are TGTGCCAGCAGTCGGCGAATAGGTCTAGATCCCCACGAGCAGTACTTC.

This clonotype was detected ten times or more. Here the CDR3 reads CASQGLAGETQYF. The CDR3 DNA sequence: TGTGCCAGCCAGGGACTAGCTGGGGAGACCCAGTACTTC. The chain uses TRBV9 and TRBJ2-5; TRBD2 agrees at 9 bases. After removal of 7 bases from V and 5 bases from J, the junction contained 6 bases not matched to a gene. Germline assignment: CDR1 SGDLS and CDR2 YYNGEE. The CDR3 runs 13 residues.

The chain is built from TRBV5-1 and TRBJ2-5; no definite D call. The CDR3 is 14 amino acids. Per the germline V gene, CDR1 is SGHRS and CDR2 is YFSETQ. Trimming shortened V by 1 base and J by 2 bases, and 9 bases separated the two germline ends. The CDR3, as DNA: TGCGCCAGCAGCTTGCCGACCGAGCAAGAGACCCAGTACTTC. This codes for CASSLPTEQETQYF.

The chain recombines TRBV20-1 with TRBJ2-3; TRBD1 or TRBD2 may be the D gene (6 bases each). Per germline, CDR1 DFQATT and CDR2 SNEGSKA (reference sequence). There are 16 residues in the CDR3. The germline V and J ends were trimmed by 0 bases and 2 bases, with 15 bases remaining between them. DNA of the CDR3: TGCAGTGCTAGAGAGGTAGCAGGGGACTTCACAGATACGCAGTATTTT. This gives the protein CSAREVAGDFTDTQYF.

The chain couples TRBV28 to TRBJ2-7; 10 nucleotides agree with TRBD1. Looked up from germline, CDR1 is MDHEN and CDR2 is SYDVKM. The CDR3 length is 14 residues. The J segment lost 2 bases and the V segment lost 5 bases, leaving 3 bases of the junction unmatched. The CDR3 reads CASSGQGVAYEQYF. The DNA of the CDR3 is TGTGCCAGCAGTGGACAGGGGGTGGCCTACGAGCAGTACTTC.

The chain uses TRBV6-2 or TRBV6-3 and TRBJ2-3; D remains ambiguous. Germline V CDR1 and CDR2: MNHEY, SVGEGT. CDR3 length: 12 residues. Trimming removed 10 bases from V and 2 bases from J, with 10 bases in between. The CDR3 region is CATRESTDTQYF. CDR3 DNA: TGTGCCACCAGAGAGTCCACAGATACGCAGTATTTT.

This clonotype was counted many times. The chain carries TRBV20-1 and TRBJ1-2, with D maybe TRBD1 (5 bases). CDR1 and CDR2 from the germline V gene are DFQATT and SNEGSKA (reference sequence). The CDR3 is 12 amino acids. CDR3 sequence: CRVQTANYGYTF. In nucleotides, the CDR3 is TGCAGGGTCCAGACAGCTAACTATGGCTACACCTTC.

The chain carries TRBV5-1 and TRBJ1-6; D uncertain. V was cut by 0 bases and J by 9 bases, with 10 bases left in between. Looked up from germline, CDR1 is SGHRS and CDR2 is YFSETQ. This CDR3 comprises 14 residues. The CDR3 nucleotides are TGCGCCAGCAGCTTGGAGGCAGACTCTTCACCCCTCCACTTT. It is translated as CASSLEADSSPLHF.

This clonotype was recorded many times. The rearrangement uses TRBV6-8 and TRBJ2-7; D possibly corresponds to TRBD2 (6 bases). Trimming shortened V by 1 base and J by 5 bases, and 15 bases separated the two germline ends. Germline V CDR1 and CDR2: MNHGY, SAAAGT. The CDR3 has 15 residues. CDR3 amino acids: CASSYYSGTRHEQYF. The CDR3 nucleotides read TGTGCCAGCAGTTACTATTCGGGGACTCGGCACGAGCAGTACTTC.

This clonotype was seen at least ten times. The gene calls are TRBV19 and TRBJ1-5; D is ambiguous. Germline CDR1 reads LNHDA; CDR2 reads SQIVND (reference sequence). The CDR3 is 17 amino acids. V was pared by 1 base and J by 2 bases, with 15 bases between. Written as DNA, the CDR3 is TGTGCCAGTAGTATAGGATCCGGGGTAGAAGGCAATCAGCCCCAGCATTTT. Translating gives CASSIGSGVEGNQPQHF.

The CDR3 bases are TGTGCCACCAGCAGAGGCAGCACAATGCAGGAAAAACTGTTTTTT. It codes for CATSRGSTMQEKLFF. The genes are TRBV15 and TRBJ1-4; no firm D call. The germline V gene encodes CDR1 LNHNV and CDR2 YYDKDF (reference sequence). V lost 1 base, J lost 8 bases, and 14 bases lay in between. The CDR3 is 15 amino acids.

This clonotype was counted ten times or more. CDR3 in amino acids: CASSPTGLREKLFF. The CDR3 DNA follows: TGTGCCAGCAGTCCGACAGGGCTGCGGGAAAAACTGTTTTTT. The chain has TRBV28 and TRBJ1-4, with 7 bases that match TRBD1. Trimming took 5 bases from V and 8 from J; bases not matched to a gene: 8. The CDR3 runs to 14 residues. Germline V lookup: CDR1 MDHEN, CDR2 SYDVKM.

This clonotype appeared many times. The chain uses TRBV28 and TRBJ2-7; no clear D gene. Trimming pared 3 bases from V and 5 bases from J, leaving 8 bases between. This CDR3 is built from 12 residues. The germline V gene has CDR1 MDHEN and CDR2 SYDVKM. CDR3 amino acids: CASSFALNEQYF. The CDR3 DNA reads TGTGCCAGCAGTTTTGCATTGAACGAGCAGTACTTC.

This clonotype has only a few counts. The chain employs TRBV13 and TRBJ2-1; 8 bases agree with TRBD1. The CDR3 has 15 residues. Germline CDR1 PRHDT, CDR2 FYEKMQ (reference sequence). V was clipped by 4 bases and J by 0 bases; unmatched bases: 2. The CDR3 DNA sequence: TGTGCCAGCAGCTATGGACAGGGCTCCTACAATGAGCAGTTCTTC. Amino acid sequence: CASSYGQGSYNEQFF.